One T cell receptor beta chain is described in this entry. Antigen unknown. Culturing for more than 9 days preceded CD4+ T cell isolation. This sample was included in a study of vaccination effects on CD4 cells after COVID-19. Sequencing was performed with immunoSEQ multiplex PCR; in TCRdb, only in-frame clones are kept and a portion is missing. The sample lists about 51,000 clones; approximately 74% were seen once. Study findings and constraints: The study found marked clonal contraction of infection- and vaccine-induced clones late after vaccination. In convalescent patients, vaccine-induced clones largely differed from infection-induced clones.

Trimming took 5 bases from V and 1 from J, leaving 14 bases between them. The CDR3 loop spans 15 amino acids. The V gene's germline CDR1 is SGHTA and CDR2 FQGNSA. The rearrangement links TRBV7-2 to TRBJ1-2, with D unresolved. This sequence originates from a human donor who had a prior SARS-CoV-2 infection. Sequences were derived from CD4+ T cells from PBMCs cultured without peptide, sampled before COVID-19 vaccination. The CDR3 loop reads CASSAEAFFNYGYTF. The DNA of the CDR3 is TGTGCCAGCAGCGCGGAGGCGTTTTTTAACTATGGCTACACCTTC. The entire variable domain, with the rest obtained from reference TRBV7-2 and TRBJ1-2, is as follows: GAGVSQSPSNKVTEKGKDVELRCDPISGHTALYWYRQSLGQGLEFLIYFQGNSAPDKSGLPSDRFSAERTGGSVSTLTIQRTQQEDSAVYLCASSAEAFFNYGYTFGSGTRLTVV.